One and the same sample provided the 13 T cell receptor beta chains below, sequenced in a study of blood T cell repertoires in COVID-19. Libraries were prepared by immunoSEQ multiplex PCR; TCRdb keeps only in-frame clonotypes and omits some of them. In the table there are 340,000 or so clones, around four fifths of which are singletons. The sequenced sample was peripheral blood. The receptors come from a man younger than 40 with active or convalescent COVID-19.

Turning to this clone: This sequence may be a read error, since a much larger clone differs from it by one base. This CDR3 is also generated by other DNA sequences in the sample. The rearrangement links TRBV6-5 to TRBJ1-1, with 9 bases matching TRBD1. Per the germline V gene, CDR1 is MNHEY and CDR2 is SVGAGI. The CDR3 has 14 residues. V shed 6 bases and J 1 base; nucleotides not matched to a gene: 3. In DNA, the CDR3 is TGTGCCAGCAGCTGGGACAGGGAGAACACTGAAGCTTTCTTT. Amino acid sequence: CASSWDRENTEAFF.

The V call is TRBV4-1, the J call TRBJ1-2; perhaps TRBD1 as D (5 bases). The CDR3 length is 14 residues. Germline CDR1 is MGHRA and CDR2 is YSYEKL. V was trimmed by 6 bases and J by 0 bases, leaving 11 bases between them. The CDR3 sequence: CASSRDLSNYGYTF. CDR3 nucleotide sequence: TGCGCCAGCAGTAGGGACTTATCTAACTATGGCTACACCTTC.

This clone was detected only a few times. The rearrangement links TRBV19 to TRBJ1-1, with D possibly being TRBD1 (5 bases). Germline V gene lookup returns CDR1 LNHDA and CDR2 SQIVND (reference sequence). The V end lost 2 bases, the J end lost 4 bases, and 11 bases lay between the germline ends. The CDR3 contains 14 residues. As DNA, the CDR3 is TGTGCCAGTAGTATACAGGGTGACGGCACTGAAGCTTTCTTT. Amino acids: CASSIQGDGTEAFF.

Written as DNA, the CDR3 is TGCGCCAGCAGCCCCCGGGTCTCCAATTCACCCCTCCACTTT. The encoded protein is CASSPRVSNSPLHF. This rearrangement joins TRBV4-1 to TRBJ1-6; D gene unclear. V was pared by 4 bases and J by 7 bases, with 11 bases between. Germline loops: CDR1 MGHRA, CDR2 YSYEKL. CDR3 size: 14 residues.

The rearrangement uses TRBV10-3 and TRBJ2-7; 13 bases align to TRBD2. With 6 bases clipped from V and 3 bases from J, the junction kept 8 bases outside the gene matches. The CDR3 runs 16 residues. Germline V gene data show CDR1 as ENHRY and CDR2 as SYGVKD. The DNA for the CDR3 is TGTGCCATCAGGACGGGACTAGCGGGGAACTACTACGAGCAGTACTTC. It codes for CAIRTGLAGNYYEQYF.

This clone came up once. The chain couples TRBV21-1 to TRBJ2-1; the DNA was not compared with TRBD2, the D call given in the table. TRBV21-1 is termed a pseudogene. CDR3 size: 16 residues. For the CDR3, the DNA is TGTGCCAGCAGCAAAAAGAAGCGGGGACGATACAATGAGCAGTTCTTC. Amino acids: CASSKKKRGRYNEQFF.

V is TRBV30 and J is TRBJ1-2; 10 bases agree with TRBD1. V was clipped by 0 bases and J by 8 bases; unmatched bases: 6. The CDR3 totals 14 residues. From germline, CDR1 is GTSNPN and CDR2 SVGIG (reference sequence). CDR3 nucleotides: TGTGCCTGGAGTGTCCGACAGGGGGCGCAGGGCTACACCTTC. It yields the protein CAWSVRQGAQGYTF.

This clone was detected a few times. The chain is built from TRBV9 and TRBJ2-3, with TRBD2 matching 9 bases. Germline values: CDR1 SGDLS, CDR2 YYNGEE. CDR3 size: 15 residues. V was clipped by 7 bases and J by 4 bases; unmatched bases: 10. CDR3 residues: CASSKAGGPPDTQYF. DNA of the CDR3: TGTGCCAGCTCCAAAGCGGGGGGCCCCCCAGATACGCAGTATTTT.

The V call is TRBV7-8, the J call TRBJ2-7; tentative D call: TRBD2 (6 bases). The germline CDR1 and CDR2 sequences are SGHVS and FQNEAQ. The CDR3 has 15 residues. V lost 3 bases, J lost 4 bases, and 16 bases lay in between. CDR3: CASSLTGEIGYEQYF. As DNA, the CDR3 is TGTGCCAGCAGCTTGACGGGGGAAATTGGGTACGAGCAGTACTTC.

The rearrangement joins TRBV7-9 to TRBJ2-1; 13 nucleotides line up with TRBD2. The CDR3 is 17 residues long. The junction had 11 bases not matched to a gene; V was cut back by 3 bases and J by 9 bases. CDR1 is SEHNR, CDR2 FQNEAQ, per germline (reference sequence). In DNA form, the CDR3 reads TGTGCCAGCAGCTTGAGGACTAGCGGGAGTAAAAGCGGTGAGCAGTTCTTC. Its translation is CASSLRTSGSKSGEQFF. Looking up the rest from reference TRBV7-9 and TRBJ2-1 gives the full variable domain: DTGVSQNPRHKITKRGQNVTFRCDPISEHNRLYWYRQTLGQGPEFLTYFQNEAQLEKSRLLSDRFSAERPKGSFSTLEIQRTEQGDSAMYLCASSLRTSGSKSGEQFFGPGTRLTVL.

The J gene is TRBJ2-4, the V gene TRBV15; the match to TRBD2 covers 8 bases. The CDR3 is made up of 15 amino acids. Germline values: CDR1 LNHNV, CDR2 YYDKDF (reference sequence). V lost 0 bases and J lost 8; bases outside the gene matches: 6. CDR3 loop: CATSRDRVGGDIQYF. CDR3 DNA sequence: TGTGCCACCAGCAGAGATCGGGTCGGGGGGGACATTCAGTACTTC.

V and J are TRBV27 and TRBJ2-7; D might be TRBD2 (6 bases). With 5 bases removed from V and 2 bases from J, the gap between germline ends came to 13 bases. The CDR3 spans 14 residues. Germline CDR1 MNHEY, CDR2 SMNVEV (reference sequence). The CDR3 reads CASSRRGTTYEQYF. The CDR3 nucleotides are TGTGCCAGCAGTCGACGGGGGACGACCTACGAGCAGTACTTC.

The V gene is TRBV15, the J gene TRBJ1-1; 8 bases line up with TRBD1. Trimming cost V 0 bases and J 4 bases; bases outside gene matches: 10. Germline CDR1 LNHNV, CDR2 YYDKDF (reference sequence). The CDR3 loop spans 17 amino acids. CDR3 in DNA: TGTGCCACCAGCAGAGATCTCAGGGGGCGAAGACTCACTGAAGCTTTCTTT. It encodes CATSRDLRGRRLTEAFF. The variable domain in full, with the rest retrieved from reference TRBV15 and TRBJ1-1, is DAMVIQNPRYQVTQFGKPVTLSCSQTLNHNVMYWYQQKSSQAPKLLFHYYDKDFNNEADTPDNFQSRRPNTSFCFLDIRSPGLGDTAMYLCATSRDLRGRRLTEAFFGQGTRLTVV.